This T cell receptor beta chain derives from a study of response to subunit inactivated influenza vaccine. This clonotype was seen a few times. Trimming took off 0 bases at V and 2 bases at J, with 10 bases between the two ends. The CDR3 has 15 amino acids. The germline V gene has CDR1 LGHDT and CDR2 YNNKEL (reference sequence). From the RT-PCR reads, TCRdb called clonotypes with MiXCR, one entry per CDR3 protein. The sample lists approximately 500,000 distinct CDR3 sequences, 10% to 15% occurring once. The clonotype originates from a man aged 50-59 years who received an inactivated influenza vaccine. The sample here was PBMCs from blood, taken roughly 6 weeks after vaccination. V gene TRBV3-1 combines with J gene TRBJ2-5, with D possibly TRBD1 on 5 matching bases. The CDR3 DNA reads TGTGCCAGCAGCCAAGAGAGGACACGACAAGAGACCCAGTACTTC. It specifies CASSQERTRQETQYF.